Below, 5 T cell receptor beta chains from the same sample are listed, as sequenced in a study of blood T cell repertoires in COVID-19. The repertoire was sequenced with immunoSEQ multiplex PCR; TCRdb's copy has only in-frame clones and lacks some. The sample has 200,000 to 250,000 clones, approximately 83% seen once. The sequenced sample consisted of peripheral blood. These receptors all come from a woman aged 30 to 39 who had recovered from COVID-19.

V gene TRBV5-1 combines with J gene TRBJ1-2; D is perhaps TRBD1 (6 bases). V was cut by 4 bases and J by 7 bases, with 17 bases left in between. The CDR3 sequence is 14 residues long. Germline-derived CDR1 and CDR2 are SGHRS and YFSETQ. DNA for the CDR3: TGCGCCAGCAGCCCCGTACAGGGTGCAGGTGGCTACACCTTC. The encoded protein is CASSPVQGAGGYTF.

This chain links TRBV13 with TRBJ1-6, with TRBD1 matching 8 bases. Looked up from germline, CDR1 is PRHDT and CDR2 is FYEKMQ (reference sequence). J was trimmed by 9 bases and V by 0 bases; bases with no gene match: 10. The CDR3 is 17 amino acids. The CDR3 bases are TGTGCCAGCAGCTTAGGTAGAGCAGGGGGCGCCGGTTCACCCCTCCACTTT. This translates into CASSLGRAGGAGSPLHF. The whole variable domain, remainder taken from reference TRBV13 and TRBJ1-6, is AAGVIQSPRHLIKEKRETATLKCYPIPRHDTVYWYQQGPGQDPQFLISFYEKMQSDKGSIPDRFSAQQFSDYHSELNMSSLELGDSALYFCASSLGRAGGAGSPLHFGNGTRLTVT.

This clone was recorded once. The chain has TRBV19 and TRBJ1-5; D ambiguous. Germline V gives CDR1 LNHDA, CDR2 SQIVND (reference sequence). The V end lost 1 base, the J end lost 3 bases, and 7 bases lay between the germline ends. CDR3 length: 14 amino acids. The CDR3 loop is CASSIAGINQPQHF. The CDR3, as DNA: TGTGCCAGTAGTATAGCGGGAATCAATCAGCCCCAGCATTTT.

V usage is TRBV3-1 (or the pseudogene TRBV3-2) and J usage is TRBJ2-2; D gene unclear. The CDR3 runs 13 residues. Germline V CDR1 and CDR2: LGHDT, YNNKEL (reference sequence). V was clipped by 2 bases and J by 6 bases, with 7 bases between them. The CDR3 sequence: CASSQLLAGELFF. CDR3 sequence (DNA): TGTGCCAGCAGCCAATTATTAGCCGGGGAGCTGTTTTTT.

The chain couples TRBV7-2 to TRBJ1-2; D gene unclear. With 2 bases removed from V and 7 bases from J, the gap between germline ends came to 11 bases. Germline CDR1 and CDR2: SGHTA and FQGNSA. This CDR3 has 13 amino acids. CDR3 nucleotide sequence: TGTGCCAGCAGCTTAAACTTCCCCGGTGGCTACACCTTC. This encodes CASSLNFPGGYTF.